The TCR beta chain described here comes from a study of blood T cell repertoires in COVID-19. V was clipped by 2 bases and J by 7 bases, with 15 bases between them. The CDR3 runs to 15 residues. Germline V lookup: CDR1 MNHEY, CDR2 SVGAGI. Only in-frame clones appear in the TCRdb table, and some are missing; sequencing was by immunoSEQ multiplex PCR. The table lists 150,000 or so clones, roughly 79% of them singletons. This clonotype was obtained from a human donor with acute or convalescent COVID-19. The donor label of this sample is uncertain. The sample taken for sequencing was peripheral blood. The gene calls are TRBV6-5 and TRBJ2-1; the D gene is possibly TRBD1 (6 bases). This CDR3 reads CASSYTVGQRNEQFF. CDR3 bases: TGTGCCAGCAGTTACACCGTCGGACAGAGGAATGAGCAGTTCTTC.